The subject of this entry is one TCR beta chain. This specimen belongs to a study of Tregs in tolerant kidney transplant recipients. Unstimulated regulatory T cells (CD4+CD25+CD127-), CD4+CD25- non-regulatory cells, CD4 and CD8 cells were FACS-sorted from thawed PBMCs. The J segment lost 2 bases and the V segment lost 5 bases, leaving 23 bases of the junction unmatched. CDR3 length: 20 residues. Germline CDR1 reads PRHDT; CDR2 reads FYEKMQ (reference sequence). Assay: immunoSEQ multiplex PCR; the TCRdb copy retains only in-frame clones and omits some. The sample includes 90,000 or so clones, around nine tenths of them seen just once.

The rearrangement uses TRBV13 and TRBJ2-7, with 8 bases that match TRBD2. This sequence originates from a human donor in good health. Specimen: CD8+ T cells from blood. CDR3 loop: CASSPHGGGGSASGPYEQYF. Here the CDR3 DNA reads TGTGCCAGCAGCCCCCACGGGGGGGGCGGGTCGGCTAGCGGGCCCTACGAGCAGTACTTC.